This T cell receptor beta chain was retrieved from a study of blood T cell repertoires in COVID-19. Study-level information: COVID-19 samples from acute and convalescent phases originated in the United States, Italy and Spain. Sample material is recorded as cDNA or gDNA derived from T cells, B-cell-depleted T cells, or PBMCs.

The CDR3 is made up of 11 amino acids. CDR1 is LGHDT and CDR2 is YNNKEL in the germline V gene (reference sequence). V lost 4 bases and J lost 8, with 8 bases in between. Authors' processing steps: Amplifying reference gene primers gave estimates of nucleated cell counts. Produced via immunoSEQ multiplex PCR; TCRdb's table is partial and in-frame only. V, J and clone size reflect that table, while D and trimming were determined from the DNA. This sample yields fewer than 75,000 clones, of which about 90% are seen a single time; over 1.2% belongs to the top ten. The sequenced material came from peripheral blood. The sequence was collected from a man aged 55 to 70 with acute or convalescent COVID-19. The chain combines TRBV3-1 (or the pseudogene TRBV3-2) with TRBJ1-1, with unresolved D. This CDR3 reads CASSLHGEAFF. The CDR3 region has the DNA TGTGCCAGCAGCCTGCACGGGGAAGCTTTCTTT.